This T cell receptor beta chain was observed in a study of cytomegalovirus exposure and HLA in healthy donors. Study findings and constraints: An analysis that came later showed most CMV-associated TCR beta chains appearing HLA-restricted.

As concerns this clone: Its specificity is unknown.

The PCR was carried out with 60 Vbeta primers and 13 Jbeta primers. This table comes from immunoSEQ multiplex PCR, and its TCRdb copy is limited to in-frame clones, with some not included. The table has about 130,000 clones, roughly 72% seen once. The ends were cut back, 6 bases at V and 4 bases at J, with 18 bases in the middle. The CDR3 contains 15 residues. Looked up from germline, CDR1 is MNHEY and CDR2 is SVGAGI. The study sampled nominally healthy donors, though unrecorded immune exposures were likely. Sequencing input: PBMCs. The chain recombines TRBV6-5 with TRBJ1-1; D perhaps matches TRBD1 (5 bases). The clonotype originates from a male donor in good health and CMV-seronegative. This chain's CDR3 is CASSRLRDKITEAFF. CDR3 bases: TGTGCCAGCAGCCGGCTCAGGGATAAAATCACTGAAGCTTTCTTT.